This T cell receptor beta chain derives from a study of Ad26.COV2.S vaccination and SARS-CoV-2 variants. Study-wide context: Each vaccinee took Ad26.COV2.S intramuscularly, once or twice 56 days apart.

Generated by immunoSEQ multiplex PCR, the TCRdb table keeps only in-frame clones and is missing some. The profile shows some 350,000 clones, about 85% of them singletons. Treatment given: 15 to 20 received Ad26.COV2.S at low or high dose, single or two shots; 5 received placebo; per-sample allocation not given. Vaccine and placebo recipients were sampled on day 63 after the first injection. This CDR3 comprises 17 residues. Per germline, CDR1 LNHNV and CDR2 YYDKDF (reference sequence). Trimming stripped 4 bases from V and 0 bases from J, with 16 bases between. Regarding the study as a whole: Placebo recipients had lower spike-specific TCR breadth than vaccine recipients.

A remark on this clone: Its antigen is currently unknown.

The receptor was derived from a person aged 18-65 years who received the Ad26.COV2.S COVID-19 vaccine or a placebo. The J gene is TRBJ1-3, the V gene TRBV15; D gene uncertain. Sequencing was performed on peripheral blood, taken in a trial of Ad26.COV2.S vaccine versus placebo. DNA of the CDR3: TGTGCCACCAGCAACGAACCGAGCTTCGACTCTGGAAACACCATATATTTT. It codes for CATSNEPSFDSGNTIYF.